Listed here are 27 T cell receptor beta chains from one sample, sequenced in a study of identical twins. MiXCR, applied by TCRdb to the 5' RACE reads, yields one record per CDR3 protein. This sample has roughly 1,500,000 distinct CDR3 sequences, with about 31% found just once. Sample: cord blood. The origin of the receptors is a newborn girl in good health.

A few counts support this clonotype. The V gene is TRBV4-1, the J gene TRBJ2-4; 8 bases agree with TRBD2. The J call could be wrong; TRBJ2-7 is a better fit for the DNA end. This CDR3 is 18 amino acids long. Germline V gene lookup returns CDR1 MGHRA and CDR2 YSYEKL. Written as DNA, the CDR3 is TGCGCCAGCAGCCGTGCCCTACCGGGACTAGAGTCAGCCTACGAGCAGTACTTC. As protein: CASSRALPGLESAYEQYF.

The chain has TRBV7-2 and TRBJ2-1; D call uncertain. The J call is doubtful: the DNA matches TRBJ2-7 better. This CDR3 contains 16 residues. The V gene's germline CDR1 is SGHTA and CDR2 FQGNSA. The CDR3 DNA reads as TGTGCCAGCAGCTTAGAGGCCCGGAGCACCTACAATGAGCAGTACTTC. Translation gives CASSLEARSTYNEQYF.

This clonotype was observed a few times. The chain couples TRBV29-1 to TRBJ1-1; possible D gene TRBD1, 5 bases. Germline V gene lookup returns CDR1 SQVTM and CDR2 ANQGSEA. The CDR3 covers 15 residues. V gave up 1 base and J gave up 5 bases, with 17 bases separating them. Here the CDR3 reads CSVEGHGRGVTEAFF. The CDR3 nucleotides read TGCAGCGTTGAAGGGCATGGTAGGGGAGTGACTGAAGCTTTCTTT.

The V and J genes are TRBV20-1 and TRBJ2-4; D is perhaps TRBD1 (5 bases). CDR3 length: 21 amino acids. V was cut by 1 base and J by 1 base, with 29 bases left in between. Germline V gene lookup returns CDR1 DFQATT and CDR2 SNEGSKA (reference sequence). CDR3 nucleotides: TGCAGTGCTAGAGTGAGGCGATCGACAGCTACTTATAATGGGGCCAAAAACATTCAGTACTTC. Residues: CSARVRRSTATYNGAKNIQYF.

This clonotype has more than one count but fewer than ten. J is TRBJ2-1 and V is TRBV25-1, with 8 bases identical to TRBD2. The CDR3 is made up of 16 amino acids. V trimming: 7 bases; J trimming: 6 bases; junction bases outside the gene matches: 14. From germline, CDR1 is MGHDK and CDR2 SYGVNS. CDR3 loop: CASTLIAGGRINEQFF. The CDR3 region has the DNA TGTGCCAGCACCCTAATAGCGGGCGGGAGGATCAATGAGCAGTTCTTC.

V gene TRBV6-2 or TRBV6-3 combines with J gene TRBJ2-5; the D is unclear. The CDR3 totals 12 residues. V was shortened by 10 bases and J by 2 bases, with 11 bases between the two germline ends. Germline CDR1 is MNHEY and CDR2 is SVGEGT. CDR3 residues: CATSRIQETQYF. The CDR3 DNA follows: TGTGCCACATCTAGGATTCAAGAGACCCAGTACTTC.

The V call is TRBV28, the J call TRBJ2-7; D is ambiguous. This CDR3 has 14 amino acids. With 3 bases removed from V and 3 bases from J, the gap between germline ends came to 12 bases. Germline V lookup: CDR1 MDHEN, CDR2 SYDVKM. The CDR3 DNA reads TGTGCCAGCAGTTTTTGGGTACAGAACTACGAGCAGTACTTC. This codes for CASSFWVQNYEQYF.

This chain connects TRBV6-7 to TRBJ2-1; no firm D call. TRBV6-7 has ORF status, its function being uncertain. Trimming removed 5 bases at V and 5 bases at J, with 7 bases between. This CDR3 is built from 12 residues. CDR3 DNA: TGTGCCAGCAGTGGGAACAACAATGAGCAGTTCTTC. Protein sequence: CASSGNNNEQFF.

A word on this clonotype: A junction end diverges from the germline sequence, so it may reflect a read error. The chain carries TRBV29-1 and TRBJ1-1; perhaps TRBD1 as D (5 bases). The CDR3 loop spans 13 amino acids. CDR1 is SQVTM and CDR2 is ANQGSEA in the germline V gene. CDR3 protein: CSVSGFMNTEVFF. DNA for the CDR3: TGCAGCGTTTCAGGGTTCATGAACACTGAAGTTTTCTTT.

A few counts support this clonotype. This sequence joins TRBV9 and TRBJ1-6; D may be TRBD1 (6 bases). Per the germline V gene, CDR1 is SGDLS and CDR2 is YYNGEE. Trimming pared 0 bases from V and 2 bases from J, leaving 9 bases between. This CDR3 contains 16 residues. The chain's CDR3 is CASSVEGGTYNSPLHF. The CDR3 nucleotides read TGTGCCAGCAGCGTAGAAGGGGGGACCTATAATTCACCCCTCCACTTT.

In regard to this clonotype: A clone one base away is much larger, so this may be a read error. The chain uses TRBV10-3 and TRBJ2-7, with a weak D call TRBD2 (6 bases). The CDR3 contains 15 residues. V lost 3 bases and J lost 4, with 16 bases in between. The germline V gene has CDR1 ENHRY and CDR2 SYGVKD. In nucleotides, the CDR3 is TGTGCCATCAGTGACTCTACTCGCGGGAAGTACGAGCAGTACTTC. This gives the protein CAISDSTRGKYEQYF.

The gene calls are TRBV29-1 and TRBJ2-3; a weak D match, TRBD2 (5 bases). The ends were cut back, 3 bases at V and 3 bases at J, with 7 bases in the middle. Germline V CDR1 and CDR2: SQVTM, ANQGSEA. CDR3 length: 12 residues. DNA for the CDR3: TGCAGCGTTGACAGCGGAACAGATACGCAGTATTTT. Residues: CSVDSGTDTQYF.

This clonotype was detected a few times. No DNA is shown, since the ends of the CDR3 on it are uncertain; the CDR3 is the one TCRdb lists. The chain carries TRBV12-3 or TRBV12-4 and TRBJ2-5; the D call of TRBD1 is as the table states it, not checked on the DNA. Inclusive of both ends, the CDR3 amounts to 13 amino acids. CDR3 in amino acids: CASSFAGGSLPYF.

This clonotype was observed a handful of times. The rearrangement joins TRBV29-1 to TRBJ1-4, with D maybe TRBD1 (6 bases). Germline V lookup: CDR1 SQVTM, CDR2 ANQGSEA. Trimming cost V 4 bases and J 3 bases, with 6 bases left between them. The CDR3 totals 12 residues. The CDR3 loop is CSVGQANEKLFF. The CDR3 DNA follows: TGCAGCGTTGGACAGGCTAATGAAAAACTGTTTTTT. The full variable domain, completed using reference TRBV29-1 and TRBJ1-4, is SAVISQKPSRDICQRGTSLTIQCQVDSQVTMMFWYRQQPGQSLTLIATANQGSEATYESGFVIDKFPISRPNLTFSTLTVSNMSPEDSSIYLCSVGQANEKLFFGSGTQLSVL.

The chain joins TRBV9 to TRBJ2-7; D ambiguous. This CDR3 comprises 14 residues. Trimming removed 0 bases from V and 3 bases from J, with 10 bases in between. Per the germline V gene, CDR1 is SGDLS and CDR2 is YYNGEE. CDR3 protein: CASSVGTADYEQYF. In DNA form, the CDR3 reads TGTGCCAGCAGCGTAGGGACGGCCGACTACGAGCAGTACTTC.

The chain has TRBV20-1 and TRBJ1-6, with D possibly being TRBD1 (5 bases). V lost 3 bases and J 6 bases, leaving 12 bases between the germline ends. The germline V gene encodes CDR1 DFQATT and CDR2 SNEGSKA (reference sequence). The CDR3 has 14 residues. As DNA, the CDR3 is TGCAGTGCTAGTCCAGGGTCGAGTAATTCACCCCTCCACTTT. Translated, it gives CSASPGSSNSPLHF.

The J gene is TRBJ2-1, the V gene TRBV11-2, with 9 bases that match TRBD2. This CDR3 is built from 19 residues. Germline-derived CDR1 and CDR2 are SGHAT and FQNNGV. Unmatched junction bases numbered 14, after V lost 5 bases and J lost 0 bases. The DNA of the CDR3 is TGTGCCAGCAGCCCCATTATTCAGCTAGCGGGGAGCTCCTACAATGAGCAGTTCTTC. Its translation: CASSPIIQLAGSSYNEQFF.

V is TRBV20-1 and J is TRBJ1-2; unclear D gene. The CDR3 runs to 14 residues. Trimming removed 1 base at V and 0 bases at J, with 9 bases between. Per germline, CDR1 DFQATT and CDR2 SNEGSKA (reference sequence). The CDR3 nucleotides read TGCAGTGCTAGAGTTGAGAAACCTAACTATGGCTACACCTTC. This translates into CSARVEKPNYGYTF.

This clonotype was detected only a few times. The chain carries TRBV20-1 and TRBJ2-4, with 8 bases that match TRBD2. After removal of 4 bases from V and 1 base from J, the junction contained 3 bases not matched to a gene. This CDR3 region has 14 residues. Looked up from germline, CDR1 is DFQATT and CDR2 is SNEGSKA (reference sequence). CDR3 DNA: TGCAGTGCTATAGCGGGGACGGCCAAAAACATTCAGTACTTC. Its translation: CSAIAGTAKNIQYF.

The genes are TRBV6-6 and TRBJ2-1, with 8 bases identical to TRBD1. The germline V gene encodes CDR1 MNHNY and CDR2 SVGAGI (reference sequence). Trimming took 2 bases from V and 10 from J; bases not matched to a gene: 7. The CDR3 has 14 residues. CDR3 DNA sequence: TGTGCCAGCAGTTACGCGGGACAGGTTCGCGAGCAGTTCTTC. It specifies CASSYAGQVREQFF.

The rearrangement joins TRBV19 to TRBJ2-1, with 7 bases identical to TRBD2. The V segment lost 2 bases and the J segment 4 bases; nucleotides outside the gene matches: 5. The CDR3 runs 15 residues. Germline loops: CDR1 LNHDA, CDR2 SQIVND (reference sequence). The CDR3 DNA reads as TGTGCCAGTAGTATACGGCGGGAGATGTACAATGAGCAGTTCTTC. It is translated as CASSIRREMYNEQFF.

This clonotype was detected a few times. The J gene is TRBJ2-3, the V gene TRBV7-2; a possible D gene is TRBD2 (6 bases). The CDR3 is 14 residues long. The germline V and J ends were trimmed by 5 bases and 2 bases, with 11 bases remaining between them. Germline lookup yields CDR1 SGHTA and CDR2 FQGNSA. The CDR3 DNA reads TGTGCCAGCAGCAGGGGACTCCACACAGATACGCAGTATTTT. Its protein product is CASSRGLHTDTQYF.

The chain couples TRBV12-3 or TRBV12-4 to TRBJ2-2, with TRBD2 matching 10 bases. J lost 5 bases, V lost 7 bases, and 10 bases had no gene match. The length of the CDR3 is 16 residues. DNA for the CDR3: TGTGCCAGCAACTCTCCAAGCGGGGGGGCGACCGGGGAGCTGTTTTTT. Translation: CASNSPSGGATGELFF.

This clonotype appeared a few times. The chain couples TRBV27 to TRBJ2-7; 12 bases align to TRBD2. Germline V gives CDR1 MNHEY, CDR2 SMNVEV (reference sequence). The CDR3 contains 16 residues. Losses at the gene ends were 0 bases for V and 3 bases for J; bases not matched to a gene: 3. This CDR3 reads CASSLSTSGSHYEQYF. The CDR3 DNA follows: TGTGCCAGCAGTTTATCGACTAGCGGGAGCCACTACGAGCAGTACTTC.

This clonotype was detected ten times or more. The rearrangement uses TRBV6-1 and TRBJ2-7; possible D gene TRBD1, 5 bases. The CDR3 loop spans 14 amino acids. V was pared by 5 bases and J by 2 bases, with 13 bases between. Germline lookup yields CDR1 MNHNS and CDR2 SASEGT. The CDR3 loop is CASSFQGRTYEQYF. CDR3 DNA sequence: TGTGCCAGCAGTTTTCAGGGCAGGACCTACGAGCAGTACTTC.

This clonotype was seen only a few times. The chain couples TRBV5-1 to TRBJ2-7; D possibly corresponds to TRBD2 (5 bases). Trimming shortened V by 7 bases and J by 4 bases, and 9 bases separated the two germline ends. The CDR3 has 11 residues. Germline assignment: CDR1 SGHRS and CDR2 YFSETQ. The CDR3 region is CASHSGYEQYF. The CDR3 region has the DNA TGCGCCAGCCACAGCGGTTACGAGCAGTACTTC.

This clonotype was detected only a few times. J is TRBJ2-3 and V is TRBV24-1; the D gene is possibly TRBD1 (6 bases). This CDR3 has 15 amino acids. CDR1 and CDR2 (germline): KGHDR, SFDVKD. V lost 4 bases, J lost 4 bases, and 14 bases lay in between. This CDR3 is CATSDTGRGADTQYF. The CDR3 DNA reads TGTGCCACCAGTGACACAGGGAGAGGCGCAGATACGCAGTATTTT.